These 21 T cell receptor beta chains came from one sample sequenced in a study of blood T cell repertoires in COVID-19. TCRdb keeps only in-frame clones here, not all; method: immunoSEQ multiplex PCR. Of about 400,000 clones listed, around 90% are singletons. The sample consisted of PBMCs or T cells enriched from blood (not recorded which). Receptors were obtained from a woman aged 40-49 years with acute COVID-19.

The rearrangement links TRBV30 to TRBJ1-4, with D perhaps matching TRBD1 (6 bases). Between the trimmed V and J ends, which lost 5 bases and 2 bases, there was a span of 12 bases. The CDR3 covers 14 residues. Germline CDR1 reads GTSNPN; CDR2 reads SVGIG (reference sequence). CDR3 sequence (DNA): TGTGCCTGGTCAAGGGGGTCGACTAATGAAAAACTGTTTTTT. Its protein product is CAWSRGSTNEKLFF.

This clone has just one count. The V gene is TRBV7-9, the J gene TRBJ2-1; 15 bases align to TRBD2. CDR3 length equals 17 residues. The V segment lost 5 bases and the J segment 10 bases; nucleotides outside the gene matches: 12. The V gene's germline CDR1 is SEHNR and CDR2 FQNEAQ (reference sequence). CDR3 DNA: TGTGCCAGCAGCGAGGGACTAGCGGGGGGCCAGGGGTCCGAGCAGTTCTTC. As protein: CASSEGLAGGQGSEQFF.

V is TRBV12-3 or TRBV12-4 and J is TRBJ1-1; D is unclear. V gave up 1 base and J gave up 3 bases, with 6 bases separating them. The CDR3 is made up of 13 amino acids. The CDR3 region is CASSLGGDTEAFF. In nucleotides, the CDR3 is TGTGCCAGCAGTTTAGGGGGAGACACTGAAGCTTTCTTT.

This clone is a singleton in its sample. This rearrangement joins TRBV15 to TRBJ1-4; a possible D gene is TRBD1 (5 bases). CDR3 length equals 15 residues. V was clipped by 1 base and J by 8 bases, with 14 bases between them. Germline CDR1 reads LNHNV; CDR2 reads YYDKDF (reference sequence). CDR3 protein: CATSRVRVDREKLFF. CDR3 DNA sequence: TGTGCCACCAGCAGAGTCAGGGTGGATCGGGAAAAACTGTTTTTT.

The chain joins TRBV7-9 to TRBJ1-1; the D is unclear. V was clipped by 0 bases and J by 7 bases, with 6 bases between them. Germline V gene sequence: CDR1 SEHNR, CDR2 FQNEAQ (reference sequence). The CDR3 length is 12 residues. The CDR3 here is CASSLANGEAFF. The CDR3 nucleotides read TGTGCCAGCAGCTTAGCTAACGGTGAAGCTTTCTTT.

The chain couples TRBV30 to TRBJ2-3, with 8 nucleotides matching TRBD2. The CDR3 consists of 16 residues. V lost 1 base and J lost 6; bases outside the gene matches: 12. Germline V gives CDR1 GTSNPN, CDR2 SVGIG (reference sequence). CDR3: CAWSGHSGETSDTQYF. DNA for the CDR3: TGTGCCTGGAGTGGCCATAGCGGGGAAACTTCGGATACGCAGTATTTT.

The CDR3, as DNA: TGTGCCAGCAGCCGGGGTGGGGATAACTATGGCTACACCTTC. Amino acids: CASSRGGDNYGYTF. This rearrangement joins TRBV2 to TRBJ1-2; D unclear. The ends were cut back, 6 bases at V and 1 base at J, with 12 bases in the middle. CDR1 and CDR2 from the germline V gene are SNHLY and FYNNEI. The CDR3 totals 14 residues.

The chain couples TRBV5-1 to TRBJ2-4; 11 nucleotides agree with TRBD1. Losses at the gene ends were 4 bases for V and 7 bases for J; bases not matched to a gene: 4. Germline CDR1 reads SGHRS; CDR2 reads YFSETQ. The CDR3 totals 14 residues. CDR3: CASSRTGGMNIQYF. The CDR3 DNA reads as TGCGCCAGCAGCAGGACAGGGGGCATGAACATTCAGTACTTC.

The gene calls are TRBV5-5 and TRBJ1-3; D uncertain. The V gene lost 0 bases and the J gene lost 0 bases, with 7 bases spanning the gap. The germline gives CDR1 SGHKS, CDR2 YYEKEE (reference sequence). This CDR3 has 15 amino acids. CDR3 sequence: CASSLVYSSGNTIYF. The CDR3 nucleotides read TGTGCCAGCAGCTTGGTTTACAGCTCTGGAAACACCATATATTTT.

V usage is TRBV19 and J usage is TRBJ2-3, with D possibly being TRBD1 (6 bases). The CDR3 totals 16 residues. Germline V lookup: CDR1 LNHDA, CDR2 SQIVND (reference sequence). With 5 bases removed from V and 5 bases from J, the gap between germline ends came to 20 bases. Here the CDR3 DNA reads TGTGCCAGTAGTCCCCGACAGGCCGACCTTGGAGATACGCAGTATTTT. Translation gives CASSPRQADLGDTQYF.

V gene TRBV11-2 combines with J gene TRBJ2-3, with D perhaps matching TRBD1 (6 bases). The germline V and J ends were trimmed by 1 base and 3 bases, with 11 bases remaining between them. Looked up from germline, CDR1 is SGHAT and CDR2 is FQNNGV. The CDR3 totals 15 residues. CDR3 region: CASSLGGRWTDTQYF. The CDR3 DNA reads TGTGCCAGCAGCTTAGGGGGGCGTTGGACAGATACGCAGTATTTT.

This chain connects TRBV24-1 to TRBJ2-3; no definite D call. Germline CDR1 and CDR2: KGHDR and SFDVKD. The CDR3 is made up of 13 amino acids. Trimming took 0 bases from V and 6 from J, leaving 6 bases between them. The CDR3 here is CATSDLNSDTQYF. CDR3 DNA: TGTGCCACCAGTGATTTGAATTCGGATACGCAGTATTTT.

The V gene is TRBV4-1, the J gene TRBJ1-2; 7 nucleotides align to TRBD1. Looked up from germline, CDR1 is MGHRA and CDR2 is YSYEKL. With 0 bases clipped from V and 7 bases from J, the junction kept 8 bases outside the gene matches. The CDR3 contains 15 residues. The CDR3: CASSQDHRGFGGYTF. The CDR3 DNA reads TGCGCCAGCAGCCAAGATCACAGGGGTTTCGGTGGCTACACCTTC.

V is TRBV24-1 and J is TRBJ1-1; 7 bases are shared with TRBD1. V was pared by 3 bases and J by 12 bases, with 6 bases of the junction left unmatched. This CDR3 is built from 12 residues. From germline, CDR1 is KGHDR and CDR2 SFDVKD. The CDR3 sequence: CATSDRQGMSFF. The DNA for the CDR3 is TGTGCCACCAGTGATAGACAGGGAATGTCTTTCTTT.

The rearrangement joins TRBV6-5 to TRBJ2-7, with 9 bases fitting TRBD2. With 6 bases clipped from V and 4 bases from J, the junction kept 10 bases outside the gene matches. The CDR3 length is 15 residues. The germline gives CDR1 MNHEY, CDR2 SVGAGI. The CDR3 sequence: CASSSPGLAAYEQYF. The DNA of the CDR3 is TGTGCCAGCAGCAGTCCGGGACTAGCCGCATACGAGCAGTACTTC.

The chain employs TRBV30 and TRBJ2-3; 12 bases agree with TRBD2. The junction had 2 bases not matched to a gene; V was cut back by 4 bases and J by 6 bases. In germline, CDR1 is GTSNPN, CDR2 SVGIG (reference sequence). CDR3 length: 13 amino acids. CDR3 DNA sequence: TGTGCCTGGACTAGCGGGGGGGTGGATACGCAGTATTTT. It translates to CAWTSGGVDTQYF. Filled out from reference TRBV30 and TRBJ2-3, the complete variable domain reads SQTIHQWPATLVQPVGSPLSLECTVEGTSNPNLYWYRQAAGRGLQLLFYSVGIGQISSEVPQNLSASRPQDRQFILSSKKLLLSDSGFYLCAWTSGGVDTQYFGPGTRLTVL.

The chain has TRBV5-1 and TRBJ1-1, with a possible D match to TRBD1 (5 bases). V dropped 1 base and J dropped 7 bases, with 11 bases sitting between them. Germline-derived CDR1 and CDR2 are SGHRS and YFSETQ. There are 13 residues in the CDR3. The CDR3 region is CASSLTGGVEAFF. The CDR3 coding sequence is TGCGCCAGCAGCTTGACCGGGGGGGTTGAAGCTTTCTTT.

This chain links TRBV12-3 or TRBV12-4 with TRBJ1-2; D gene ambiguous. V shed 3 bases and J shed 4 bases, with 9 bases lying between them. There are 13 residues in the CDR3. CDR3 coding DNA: TGTGCCAGCAGTTTCGGTAGCGGCTATGGCTACACCTTC. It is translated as CASSFGSGYGYTF.

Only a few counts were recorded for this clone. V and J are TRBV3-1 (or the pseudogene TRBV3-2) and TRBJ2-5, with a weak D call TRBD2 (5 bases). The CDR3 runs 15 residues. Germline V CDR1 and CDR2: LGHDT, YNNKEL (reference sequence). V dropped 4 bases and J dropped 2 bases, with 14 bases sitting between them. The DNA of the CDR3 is TGTGCCAGCAGCCTACAACGGACTGTTCAAGAGACCCAGTACTTC. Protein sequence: CASSLQRTVQETQYF.

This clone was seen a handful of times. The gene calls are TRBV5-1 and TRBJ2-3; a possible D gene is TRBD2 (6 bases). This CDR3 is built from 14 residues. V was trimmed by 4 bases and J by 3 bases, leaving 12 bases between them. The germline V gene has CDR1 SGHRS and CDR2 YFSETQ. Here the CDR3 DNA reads TGCGCCAGCAGCCCGGGGGAAGTTACAGATACGCAGTATTTT. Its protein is CASSPGEVTDTQYF.

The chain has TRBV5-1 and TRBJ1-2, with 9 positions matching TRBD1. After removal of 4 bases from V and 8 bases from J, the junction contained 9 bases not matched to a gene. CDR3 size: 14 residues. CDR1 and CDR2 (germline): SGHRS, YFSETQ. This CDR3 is CASSRTGQGEGYTF. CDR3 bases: TGCGCCAGCAGCCGTACGGGACAGGGAGAAGGCTACACCTTC. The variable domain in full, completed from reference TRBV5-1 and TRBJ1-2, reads KAGVTQTPRYLIKTRGQQVTLSCSPISGHRSVSWYQQTPGQGLQFLFEYFSETQRNKGNFPGRFSGRQFSNSRSEMNVSTLELGDSALYLCASSRTGQGEGYTFGSGTRLTVV.